The 10 T cell receptor beta chains below all came from one sample that was sequenced in a study of cytomegalovirus exposure and HLA in healthy donors. PCR employed 60 Vbeta and 13 Jbeta primers. The repertoire was sequenced with immunoSEQ multiplex PCR; TCRdb's copy has only in-frame clones and lacks some. The sample lists about 110,000 clones, more than 70% seen once, with 2% to 3% in the top ten. The source material was PBMCs. The receptors shown here come from a man between 40 and 49 years old in good health and CMV-seronegative.

This chain joins TRBV27 and TRBJ2-1; 15 nucleotides match TRBD2. Germline V gene sequence: CDR1 MNHEY, CDR2 SMNVEV (reference sequence). The V gene end was trimmed by 5 bases and the J gene end by 7 bases; junction bases not matched to a gene: 9. CDR3 length: 17 amino acids. In DNA form, the CDR3 reads TGTGCCAGCAGTCCAGGACTAGCGGGGGGGTTTTTAAATGAGCAGTTCTTC. It specifies CASSPGLAGGFLNEQFF.

This clone is a singleton in its sample. The rearrangement links TRBV18 to TRBJ2-5; 9 bases line up with TRBD1. The germline CDR1 and CDR2 sequences are KGHSH and LQKENI. This CDR3 contains 13 residues. J was trimmed by 5 bases and V by 3 bases; bases with no gene match: 1. In nucleotides, the CDR3 is TGTGCCAGCTCACCCGGGACAGGGGAGACCCAGTACTTC. Its protein is CASSPGTGETQYF.

V gene TRBV4-2 combines with J gene TRBJ2-3, with 9 bases identical to TRBD2. The V gene end was trimmed by 0 bases and the J gene end by 4 bases; junction bases not matched to a gene: 5. In germline, CDR1 is LGHNA, CDR2 YNFKEQ. This CDR3 is 16 amino acids long. CDR3 nucleotides: TGTGCCAGCAGCCAAGAAAGGCGGGGGGGCCCAGATACGCAGTATTTT. Protein sequence: CASSQERRGGPDTQYF.

The J gene is TRBJ2-1, the V gene TRBV4-2; no definite D call. From germline, CDR1 is LGHNA and CDR2 YNFKEQ. This CDR3 is 15 amino acids long. The V end lost 0 bases, the J end lost 4 bases, and 10 bases lay between the germline ends. The CDR3 nucleotides are TGTGCCAGCAGCCAAGATTCTGCCGGTTACAATGAGCAGTTCTTC. This codes for CASSQDSAGYNEQFF.

The V call is TRBV7-9, the J call TRBJ2-7; D possibly corresponds to TRBD2 (6 bases). Trimming left V 1 base short and J 6 bases short, with 13 bases between. Germline CDR1 and CDR2: SEHNR and FQNEAQ (reference sequence). This CDR3 region has 14 residues. CDR3 coding DNA: TGTGCCAGCAGCTTAGTGAACCTGGGGGGCGAGCAGTACTTC. The encoded protein is CASSLVNLGGEQYF.

This chain uses TRBV7-2 with TRBJ2-3; 7 bases line up with TRBD2. Trimming removed 4 bases from V and 6 bases from J; junction bases left unmatched: 10. Germline V gene data show CDR1 as SGHTA and CDR2 as FQGNSA. The CDR3 contains 15 residues. Here the CDR3 reads CASSSGAAGGDTQYF. Written as DNA, the CDR3 is TGTGCCAGCAGCTCCGGAGCGGCCGGGGGGGATACGCAGTATTTT.

V gene TRBV5-1 combines with J gene TRBJ2-5; TRBD1 agrees at 8 bases. CDR3 length equals 14 residues. V was pared by 3 bases and J by 1 base, with 2 bases of the junction left unmatched. The germline gives CDR1 SGHRS, CDR2 YFSETQ. CDR3 coding DNA: TGCGCCAGCAGCTCGGGGACAGGCCAAGAGACCCAGTACTTC. It codes for CASSSGTGQETQYF.

The V gene is TRBV15, the J gene TRBJ2-2, with TRBD2 as a possible D gene (5 bases). Trimming removed 1 base from V and 8 bases from J, with 8 bases in between. The CDR3 has 13 residues. Per the germline V gene, CDR1 is LNHNV and CDR2 is YYDKDF (reference sequence). The CDR3 DNA reads TGTGCCACCAGCAGAGTGGGAGTAGGGGAGCTGTTTTTT. As protein: CATSRVGVGELFF.

This rearrangement joins TRBV15 to TRBJ2-1; tentatively, D is TRBD1 (6 bases). This CDR3 spans 16 amino acids. CDR1 LNHNV and CDR2 YYDKDF come from the germline V gene (reference sequence). The V gene lost 0 bases and the J gene lost 7 bases, with 16 bases spanning the gap. The DNA of the CDR3 is TGTGCCACCAGCAGAGATTTCACAGGGCGTTGGAATGAGCAGTTCTTC. It specifies CATSRDFTGRWNEQFF.

The chain carries TRBV2 and TRBJ2-3; tentatively, D is TRBD1 (5 bases). The germline gives CDR1 SNHLY, CDR2 FYNNEI. The V and J ends lost 4 bases and 0 bases respectively, with 17 bases between them. The CDR3 sequence is 17 residues long. CDR3 sequence reads: CASSVLTGDTSTDTQYF. Here the CDR3 DNA reads TGTGCCAGCAGTGTCTTAACAGGAGATACTAGCACAGATACGCAGTATTTT.